Following are 19 T cell receptor beta chains from one sample sequenced in a study of blood T cell repertoires in COVID-19. Some clones are missing from TCRdb's copy, which holds only in-frame ones; the method was immunoSEQ multiplex PCR. This table has 250,000 to 350,000 clones, about 89% appearing once. The sequencing input was peripheral blood. The source is a woman aged 55 to 70 with acute or convalescent COVID-19.

This chain connects TRBV5-1 to TRBJ1-6, with D unclear. The CDR3 contains 15 residues. The germline V gene has CDR1 SGHRS and CDR2 YFSETQ. Trimming took 0 bases from V and 11 from J, leaving 15 bases between them. CDR3 in DNA: TGCGCCAGCAGCTTGGTCGGGGAGGGCCAAGCACCCCTCCACTTT. This encodes CASSLVGEGQAPLHF.

The chain is built from TRBV5-6 and TRBJ1-1; 8 bases line up with TRBD1. Germline V gene lookup returns CDR1 SGHDT and CDR2 YYEEEE. The CDR3 sequence is 13 residues long. V trimming: 2 bases; J trimming: 6 bases; junction bases outside the gene matches: 3. The CDR3 loop reads CASSFDRGAEAFF. The CDR3 DNA reads as TGTGCCAGCAGCTTTGACAGGGGCGCTGAAGCTTTCTTT.

The CDR3 DNA follows: TGTGCCAGCAGTTCCCTAGCGCTTAGCACAGATACGCAGTATTTT. Translating it yields CASSSLALSTDTQYF. The genes are TRBV6-2 or TRBV6-3 and TRBJ2-3; tentative D call: TRBD2 (6 bases). Germline CDR1 and CDR2: MNHEY and SVGEGT. The CDR3 is 15 amino acids. V lost 4 bases and J lost 0, with 11 bases in between.

The chain joins TRBV10-3 to TRBJ2-3; tentative D call: TRBD2 (6 bases). There are 15 residues in the CDR3. V lost 0 bases and J 7 bases, leaving 14 bases between the germline ends. CDR1 and CDR2 (germline): ENHRY, SYGVKD. The CDR3 DNA is TGTGCCATCAGTGAGTCCGAGACTAGTTCAAATACGCAGTATTTT. It specifies CAISESETSSNTQYF.

The CDR3 loop is CASSVGQGWTGELFF. The CDR3 DNA sequence: TGTGCCAGCAGCGTAGGACAGGGGTGGACCGGGGAGCTGTTTTTT. V usage is TRBV9 and J usage is TRBJ2-2; 8 bases are a match to TRBD1. This CDR3 is 15 amino acids long. Germline trimming cut 0 bases from V and 5 bases from J; bases unmatched to any gene: 3. CDR1 and CDR2 from the germline V gene are SGDLS and YYNGEE.

The genes are TRBV3-1 (or the pseudogene TRBV3-2) and TRBJ1-1, with D possibly being TRBD1 (5 bases). The CDR3 loop spans 14 amino acids. With 1 base removed from V and 1 base from J, the gap between germline ends came to 7 bases. CDR1 and CDR2 (germline): LGHDT, YNNKEL (reference sequence). The CDR3 coding sequence is TGTGCCAGCAGCCAAGTCCAGGGGAACACTGAAGCTTTCTTT. It encodes CASSQVQGNTEAFF.

The rearrangement uses TRBV6-2 or TRBV6-3 and TRBJ1-1; TRBD1 matches at 7 bases. This CDR3 has 15 amino acids. Germline V gene lookup returns CDR1 MNHEY and CDR2 SVGEGT. V was clipped by 2 bases and J by 0 bases; unmatched bases: 3. CDR3 in amino acids: CASSYGTGVNTEAFF. The CDR3 DNA reads TGTGCCAGCAGTTACGGTACAGGGGTGAACACTGAAGCTTTCTTT.

The chain employs TRBV30 and TRBJ2-5; possible D gene TRBD2, 5 bases. The V end lost 0 bases, the J end lost 9 bases, and 11 bases lay between the germline ends. CDR3 size: 12 residues. Germline CDR1 GTSNPN, CDR2 SVGIG (reference sequence). The CDR3 sequence is CAWSVTHGAQYF. For the CDR3, the DNA is TGTGCCTGGAGTGTTACTCACGGGGCCCAGTACTTC.

This clone was detected only a few times. The rearrangement uses TRBV2 and TRBJ1-5, with unresolved D. This CDR3 contains 15 residues. Germline assignment: CDR1 SNHLY and CDR2 FYNNEI. V was clipped by 3 bases and J by 0 bases, with 9 bases between them. The CDR3 here is CASSDAGNSNQPQHF. CDR3 bases: TGTGCCAGCAGTGACGCGGGGAATAGCAATCAGCCCCAGCATTTT.

The rearrangement uses TRBV12-3 or TRBV12-4 and TRBJ1-2, with TRBD1 identical over 8 bases. J gave up 5 bases and V 6 bases, and 5 bases lay outside the gene matches. This CDR3 spans 13 amino acids. In nucleotides, the CDR3 is TGTGCCAGCAGCACGGACAGGGTGTATGGCTACACCTTC. Translating gives CASSTDRVYGYTF.

The V and J genes are TRBV29-1 and TRBJ2-7; 7 positions match TRBD2. The CDR3 has 12 amino acids. CDR1 and CDR2 from the germline V gene are SQVTM and ANQGSEA. V shed 6 bases and J 4 bases; nucleotides not matched to a gene: 6. This chain's CDR3 is CSVKRGVYEQYF. Written as DNA, the CDR3 is TGCAGCGTAAAGCGGGGAGTATACGAGCAGTACTTC.

The CDR3 bases are TGTGCCAGCAGCTGGGACACCCGTAACACTGAAGCTTTCTTT. It specifies CASSWDTRNTEAFF. This chain connects TRBV2 to TRBJ1-1; TRBD1 might be the D (6 bases). Germline V CDR1 and CDR2: SNHLY, FYNNEI. Trimming took off 6 bases at V and 2 bases at J, with 13 bases between the two ends. The CDR3 spans 14 residues.

A few counts support this clone. V and J are TRBV6-1 and TRBJ2-4; TRBD1 is a possible D gene (6 bases). Germline V gene data show CDR1 as MNHNS and CDR2 as SASEGT. The CDR3 contains 16 residues. The V end was cut by 1 base, the J end by 7 bases, with 17 bases between. For the CDR3, the DNA is TGTGCCAGCAGTGAAGACTACAGGGAAGCCTGGAACATTCAGTACTTC. Protein product: CASSEDYREAWNIQYF.

CDR3 residues: CASSPLSGAMNTEAFF. CDR3 nucleotides: TGTGCCAGCTCACCACTTTCAGGGGCGATGAACACTGAAGCTTTCTTT. The chain combines TRBV18 with TRBJ1-1; D is possibly TRBD1 (6 bases). The CDR3 consists of 16 residues. Germline CDR1 reads KGHSH; CDR2 reads LQKENI. V was pared by 1 base and J by 0 bases, with 12 bases between.

The rearrangement joins TRBV30 to TRBJ2-1; TRBD2 matches 14 bases. The CDR3 has 18 amino acids. Looked up from germline, CDR1 is GTSNPN and CDR2 is SVGIG (reference sequence). The V gene end was trimmed by 5 bases and the J gene end by 2 bases; junction bases not matched to a gene: 11. CDR3 loop: CAWDSGTSGSLPYNEQFF. In nucleotides, the CDR3 is TGTGCCTGGGACTCCGGGACTAGCGGGAGTCTCCCCTACAATGAGCAGTTCTTC.

The chain has TRBV13 and TRBJ2-3; no clear D gene. The germline gives CDR1 PRHDT, CDR2 FYEKMQ (reference sequence). Trimming removed 0 bases at V and 0 bases at J, with 13 bases between. There are 17 residues in the CDR3. CDR3 protein: CASSLGPPLLSTDTQYF. CDR3 nucleotide sequence: TGTGCCAGCAGCTTAGGCCCTCCTCTTCTCAGCACAGATACGCAGTATTTT.

The CDR3, as DNA: TGCGCCAGCAGCTTCGGACTCTTGGGAGATACGCAGTATTTT. This gives the protein CASSFGLLGDTQYF. This sequence joins TRBV5-1 and TRBJ2-3, with D maybe TRBD2 (5 bases). V lost 2 bases and J lost 5, with 12 bases in between. Germline assignment: CDR1 SGHRS and CDR2 YFSETQ. This CDR3 has 14 residues.

J is TRBJ2-7 and V is TRBV7-2, with D possibly matching TRBD2 (8 bases). The germline CDR1 and CDR2 sequences are SGHTA and FQGNSA. The V gene lost 2 bases and the J gene lost 4 bases, with 24 bases spanning the gap. CDR3 length: 18 amino acids. CDR3 residues: CASSLRGRTGRAEYEQYF. The CDR3 DNA is TGTGCCAGCAGCTTAAGGGGGCGCACCGGGAGGGCCGAGTACGAGCAGTACTTC.

CDR3 amino acids: CASSLRHHGPSSLPDTQYF. The CDR3 bases are TGTGCCAGCAGCCTACGACACCACGGGCCTAGCAGCCTCCCAGATACGCAGTATTTT. The rearrangement joins TRBV7-3 to TRBJ2-3; a possible D gene is TRBD2 (5 bases). This CDR3 has 19 residues. The ends were cut back, 5 bases at V and 4 bases at J, with 28 bases in the middle. Germline V gene data show CDR1 as SGHTA and CDR2 as FQGTGA.